A single sample gave rise to the 13 T cell receptor beta chains below, sequenced in a study of human T cells and chemical hapten exposure. TCRdb independently ran MiXCR on the RACE reads; one entry per CDR3 protein. The table lists nearly 95,000 distinct CDR3 sequences, approximately 10% of them singletons. The time point is: patch test 2, 6 weeks after DPC sensitization. Documented treatment: therapeutic diphenylcyclopropenone sensitization with weekly scalp DPC. Material: whole blood, obtained in connection with sensitization to the hapten diphenylcyclopropenone (DPC). These TCRs come from a middle-aged man with alopecia areata. Some clones in this sample may be carry-over from other donors' samples.

This sequence joins TRBV12-3 or TRBV12-4 and TRBJ2-1, with TRBD2 matching 8 bases. CDR3 length: 17 amino acids. With V trimmed by 5 bases and J by 5 bases, 14 bases remained unmatched. The CDR3 region is CASSRRTNPAGDNEQFF. CDR3 sequence (DNA): TGTGCCAGCAGTCGGAGGACTAATCCAGCGGGGGACAATGAGCAGTTCTTC.

Notes on this clonotype: A much larger clone differs from this one at a single base, so this may be a read error. The rearrangement links TRBV4-3 to TRBJ1-1; D remains unclear. Germline lookup yields CDR1 LGHNA and CDR2 YSLEER. The CDR3 loop spans 14 amino acids. Trimming removed 0 bases from V and 3 bases from J, with 8 bases in between. CDR3 loop: CASSQDRLDTEAFF. CDR3 DNA sequence: TGCGCCAGCAGCCAAGACAGGTTAGACACTGAAGCTTTCTTT.

This clonotype occurred a few times. V is TRBV28 and J is TRBJ2-1; D perhaps matches TRBD1 (5 bases). V shed 5 bases and J shed 6 bases, with 14 bases lying between them. CDR3 length equals 14 residues. Per the germline V gene, CDR1 is MDHEN and CDR2 is SYDVKM. The CDR3 here is CASSTIRTSNEQFF. Written as DNA, the CDR3 is TGTGCCAGCAGTACTATCCGGACAAGCAATGAGCAGTTCTTC. Drawing the rest from reference TRBV28 and TRBJ2-1, the complete variable domain is DVKVTQSSRYLVKRTGEKVFLECVQDMDHENMFWYRQDPGLGLRLIYFSYDVKMKEKGDIPEGYSVSREKKERFSLILESASTNQTSMYLCASSTIRTSNEQFFGPGTRLTVL.

This clonotype was counted a few times. The chain couples TRBV6-5 to TRBJ2-7; TRBD1 matches 7 bases. The CDR3 is made up of 14 amino acids. With 6 bases clipped from V and 0 bases from J, the junction kept 5 bases outside the gene matches. CDR1 and CDR2 (germline): MNHEY, SVGAGI. CDR3 nucleotides: TGTGCCAGCAGAGGGACAGTGAGCTCCTACGAGCAGTACGTC. Its translation is CASRGTVSSYEQYV.

The chain links TRBV6-5 to TRBJ2-2, with 7 positions matching TRBD2. The CDR3 has 15 residues. V trimming: 6 bases; J trimming: 3 bases; junction bases outside the gene matches: 7. The germline gives CDR1 MNHEY, CDR2 SVGAGI. The CDR3 DNA sequence: TGTGCCAGCAGAGGACCGGGACTACACACCGGGGAGCTGTTTTTT. This gives the protein CASRGPGLHTGELFF.

In this sample, this clonotype turned up many times. The chain links TRBV7-9 to TRBJ1-2, with 8 bases that match TRBD1. The CDR3 is 14 amino acids. The germline gives CDR1 SEHNR, CDR2 FQNEAQ (reference sequence). V lost 8 bases and J lost 3; bases outside the gene matches: 8. The CDR3 coding sequence is TGTGCCAGCTCTGATTTGGACAGGGACTATGGCTACACCTTC. Its translation: CASSDLDRDYGYTF.

The V call is TRBV12-3 or TRBV12-4, the J call TRBJ2-3; possible D gene TRBD1, 5 bases. CDR3 size: 15 residues. The ends were cut back, 5 bases at V and 5 bases at J, with 17 bases in the middle. CDR3 in DNA: TGTGCCAGCAGTGAGCAGGGATCTATCGGAGATACGCAGTATTTT. Its translation is CASSEQGSIGDTQYF.

There are a few counts of this clonotype. V usage is TRBV6-5 and J usage is TRBJ2-6; D uncertain. V was clipped by 5 bases and J by 2 bases, with 7 bases between them. This CDR3 is 14 amino acids long. Per the germline V gene, CDR1 is MNHEY and CDR2 is SVGAGI. The CDR3: CASSGQAGANVLTF. In nucleotides, the CDR3 is TGTGCCAGCAGTGGCCAGGCTGGGGCCAACGTCCTGACTTTC.

The chain employs TRBV6-1 and TRBJ1-5; maybe TRBD1 (5 bases). The CDR3 runs to 13 residues. The V and J ends lost 0 bases and 6 bases respectively, with 6 bases between them. CDR1 MNHNS and CDR2 SASEGT come from the germline V gene. CDR3 sequence reads: CASSEAGVQPQHF. The CDR3 DNA reads TGTGCCAGCAGTGAAGCAGGGGTTCAGCCCCAGCATTTT.

There are many counts of this clonotype. The chain has TRBV6-5 and TRBJ1-1; tentatively, D is TRBD1 (6 bases). The germline CDR1 and CDR2 sequences are MNHEY and SVGAGI. The V end lost 7 bases, the J end lost 6 bases, and 15 bases lay between the germline ends. This CDR3 has 13 residues. CDR3 nucleotide sequence: TGTGCCAGCACAGCAGGGGCGTTCGCTGAAGCTTTCTTT. This encodes CASTAGAFAEAFF.

This clonotype was observed a handful of times. The rearrangement joins TRBV4-1 to TRBJ2-1, with 10 positions matching TRBD2. The CDR3 sequence is 15 residues long. Unmatched junction bases numbered 2, after V lost 1 base and J lost 5 bases. Germline CDR1 MGHRA, CDR2 YSYEKL. The CDR3 nucleotides are TGCGCCAGCAGCCAAGTACTAGCGGGAAACAATGAGCAGTTCTTC. Translation: CASSQVLAGNNEQFF.

The chain is built from TRBV28 and TRBJ2-1; tentative D call: TRBD2 (6 bases). The germline CDR1 and CDR2 sequences are MDHEN and SYDVKM. V was pared by 5 bases and J by 8 bases, with 13 bases between. The CDR3 sequence is 13 residues long. The CDR3 nucleotides read TGTGCCAGCAGTCGGGGTGGAGGGGATGAGCAGTTCTTC. Protein product: CASSRGGGDEQFF.

The chain uses TRBV29-1 and TRBJ2-7, with 7 positions matching TRBD2. Germline CDR1 is SQVTM and CDR2 is ANQGSEA. V shed 1 base and J 6 bases; nucleotides not matched to a gene: 6. CDR3 size: 13 residues. Written as DNA, the CDR3 is TGCAGCGTTGAAGGGGAGGGGCGGGTCGAGCAGTACTTC. Protein sequence: CSVEGEGRVEQYF.